This is a list of T cell receptor beta chains from one sample in a study of spatial heterogeneity in lung cancer. MiXCR was run by TCRdb on the 5' RACE reads, yielding one entry per CDR3 protein. The sample has under 75,000 distinct CDR3 sequences, 8.4% seen once. The source material was PBMCs, sampled at surgery. The receptors originated from a female donor with early-stage non-small cell lung cancer. Both conserved end residues are part of each CDR3. A D gene is named only where the DNA matches it firmly. Expanded clones are given a class, and other clones once, few, many or no size at all.

>.|TRBJ2-3|few|TRBV7-3
TGTGCCAGCAGCGCCACTAGCACAGATACGCAGTATTTT
CASSATSTDTQYF
>.|TRBJ1-1|many|TRBV12-3/TRBV12-4
TGTGCCAGCAGCCAGGATCCTTACGCTTTCTTT
CASSQDPYAFF
>.|TRBJ1-2|few|TRBV28
TGTGCCAGCAGTTTGCCATCCGGCGGCTATGGCTACACCTTC
CASSLPSGGYGYTF
>.|TRBJ2-6|.|TRBV6-5
TGTGCCAGTGCTGGGGCCAACGTCCTGACTTTC
CASAGANVLTF
>.|TRBJ2-6|many|TRBV4-1
TGCGCCAGCAGCCGAAGGGAGGCCAACGTCCTGACTTTC
CASSRREANVLTF
>TRBD2|TRBJ2-5|.|TRBV20-1
TGCAGTGCTAGAGATCTAGCGGGGGAGTGGGAGACCCAGTACTTC
CSARDLAGEWETQYF
>.|TRBJ1-1|once|TRBV7-9
TGTGCCAGCAGCTTAGGGAGCGGACACACTGTAGCTTTCTTT
CASSLGSGHTVAFF
>TRBD1|TRBJ1-3|.|TRBV7-3
TGTGCCAGCAGCCGAACAGGGGCAGCTGGAAACACCATATATTTT
CASSRTGAAGNTIYF
>.|TRBJ2-1|.|TRBV7-9
TGTGCCAGTTCCGAGTTGACGCGAGGTGAGCAGTTCTTC
CASSELTRGEQFF
>TRBD1|TRBJ1-1|few|TRBV29-1
TGCAGCGTCCGCTTCGACAGGGGAAACACTGAAGCTTTCTTT
CSVRFDRGNTEAFF
>.|TRBJ1-5|many|TRBV20-1
TGCAGTGCTAGTAGGCTGGGCCGAGGGAGCAATCAGCCCCAGCATTTT
CSASRLGRGSNQPQHF
>.|TRBJ1-5|many|TRBV12-3/TRBV12-4
TGTGCCAGCAGTTTATTTGGTCAGCCCCAGCATTTT
CASSLFGQPQHF
>TRBD2|TRBJ2-2|.|TRBV7-3
TGTGCCAGCAGCTTAGATGATATAGCGGGGAACACCGGGGAGCTGTTTTTT
CASSLDDIAGNTGELFF
>.|TRBJ2-3|many|TRBV11-2
TGTGCCAGCAGCTTAGGCGCTAGCACAGATACGCAGTATTTT
CASSLGASTDTQYF
>TRBD1|TRBJ2-2|many|TRBV6-5
TGTGCCAGCAGTTACAGGGGGCAGCTCACCGGGGAGCTGTTTTTT
CASSYRGQLTGELFF
>TRBD1|TRBJ1-2|many|TRBV11-2
TGTGCCAGCAGCTTAGGAGGGGGGACAGCGACGGCTAACTATGGCTACACCTTC
CASSLGGGTATANYGYTF
>.|TRBJ2-3|few|TRBV9
TGTGCCAGCAGCGCCCGACCTACAGATACGCAGTATTTT
CASSARPTDTQYF
>TRBD1|TRBJ1-2|.|TRBV6-4
TGTGCCAGCAGTGAAAGACAGGGTTCTGGCTACACCTTC
CASSERQGSGYTF
>.|TRBJ1-2|.|TRBV5-1
TGCGCCAGCAGCTTGTTGCTAGGCTCCTATGGCTACACCTTC
CASSLLLGSYGYTF
>TRBD1|TRBJ1-1|many|TRBV18
TGTGCCAGCTCCGCGATCGACAGGGGTAACACTGAAGCTTTCTTT
CASSAIDRGNTEAFF
>.|TRBJ1-4|few|TRBV5-1
TGCGCCAGCAGCTTACAGGTCTCCGCGGCTAATGAAAAACTGTTTTTT
CASSLQVSAANEKLFF
>.|TRBJ1-1|many|TRBV7-9
TGTGCCAGCAGTCCGGGAGCACCTGAAGCTTTCTTT
CASSPGAPEAFF
>TRBD1|TRBJ1-2|.|TRBV18
TGTGCCAGCTCCCCGGACAGGGAAGGTCTCCTCTATGGCTACACCTTC
CASSPDREGLLYGYTF
>.|TRBJ1-4|many|TRBV19
TGTGCCAGTAGCCTGAGGACAGATGAAAAACTGTTTTTT
CASSLRTDEKLFF
>.|TRBJ2-5|many|TRBV5-4
TGTGCCAGCAGCTTGCCCGGGGCAGGGCAAGAGACCCAGTACTTC
CASSLPGAGQETQYF
>.|TRBJ1-1|.|TRBV14
TGTGCCAGCAGCCCTCAGCCGGGACCTGAAGCTTTCTTT
CASSPQPGPEAFF
>TRBD1|TRBJ1-1|.|TRBV10-3
TGTGCCATCAGTGAGACCCCCGGGACAGCGAACACTGAAGCTTTCTTT
CAISETPGTANTEAFF
>.|TRBJ1-6|.|TRBV20-1
TGCAGTGCTAGTTCCCCGGGCGTCCGTAATTCACCCCTCCACTTT
CSASSPGVRNSPLHF
>TRBD2|TRBJ2-7|few|TRBV3-1
TGTGCCAGCAGCCAAGAAAGCGGGGCCTCCTACGAGCAGTACTTC
CASSQESGASYEQYF